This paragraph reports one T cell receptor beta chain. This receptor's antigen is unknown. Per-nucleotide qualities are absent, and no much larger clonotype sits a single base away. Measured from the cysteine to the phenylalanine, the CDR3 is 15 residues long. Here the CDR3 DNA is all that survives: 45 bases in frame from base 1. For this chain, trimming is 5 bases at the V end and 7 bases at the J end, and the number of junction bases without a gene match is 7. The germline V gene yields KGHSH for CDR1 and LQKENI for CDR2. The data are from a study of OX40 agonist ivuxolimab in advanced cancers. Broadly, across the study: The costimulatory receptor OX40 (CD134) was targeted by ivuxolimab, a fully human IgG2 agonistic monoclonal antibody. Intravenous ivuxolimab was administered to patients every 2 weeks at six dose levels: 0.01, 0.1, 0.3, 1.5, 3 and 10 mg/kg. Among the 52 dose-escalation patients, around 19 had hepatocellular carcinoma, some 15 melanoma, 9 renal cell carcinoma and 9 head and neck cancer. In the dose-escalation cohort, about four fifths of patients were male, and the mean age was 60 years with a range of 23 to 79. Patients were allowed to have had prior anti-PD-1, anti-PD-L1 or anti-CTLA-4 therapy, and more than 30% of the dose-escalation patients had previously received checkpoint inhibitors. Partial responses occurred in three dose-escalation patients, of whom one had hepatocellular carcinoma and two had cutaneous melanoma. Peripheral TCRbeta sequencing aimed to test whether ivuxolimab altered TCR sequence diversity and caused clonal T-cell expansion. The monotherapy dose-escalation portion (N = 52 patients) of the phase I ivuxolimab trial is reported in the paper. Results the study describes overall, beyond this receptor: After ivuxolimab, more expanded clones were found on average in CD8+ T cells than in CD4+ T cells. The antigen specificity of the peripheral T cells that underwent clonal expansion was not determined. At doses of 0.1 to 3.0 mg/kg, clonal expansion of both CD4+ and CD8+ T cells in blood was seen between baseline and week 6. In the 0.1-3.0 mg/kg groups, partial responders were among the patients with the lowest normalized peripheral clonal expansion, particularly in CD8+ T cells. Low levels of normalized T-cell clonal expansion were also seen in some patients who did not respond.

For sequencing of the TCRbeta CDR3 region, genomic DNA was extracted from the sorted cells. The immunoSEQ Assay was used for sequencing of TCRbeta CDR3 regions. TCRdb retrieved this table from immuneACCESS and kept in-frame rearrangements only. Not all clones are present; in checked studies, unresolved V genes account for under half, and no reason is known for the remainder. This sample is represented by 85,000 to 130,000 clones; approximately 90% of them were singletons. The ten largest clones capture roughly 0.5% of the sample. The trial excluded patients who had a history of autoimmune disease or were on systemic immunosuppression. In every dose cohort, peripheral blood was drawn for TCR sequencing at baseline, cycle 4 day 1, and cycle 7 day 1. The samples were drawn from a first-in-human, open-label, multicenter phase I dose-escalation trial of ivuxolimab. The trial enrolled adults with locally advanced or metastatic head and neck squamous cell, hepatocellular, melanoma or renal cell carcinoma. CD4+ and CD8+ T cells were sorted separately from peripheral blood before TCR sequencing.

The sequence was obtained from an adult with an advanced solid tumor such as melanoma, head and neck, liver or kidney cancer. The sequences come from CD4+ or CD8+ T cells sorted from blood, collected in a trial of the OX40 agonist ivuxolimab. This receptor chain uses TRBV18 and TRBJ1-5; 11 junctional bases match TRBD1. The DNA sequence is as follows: TGTGCCAGCTCAGGACCCGGGACAGGGGGACAGCCCCAGCATTTT. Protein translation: CASSGPGTGGQPQHF.